The next 25 T cell receptor beta chains were all read from a single sample in a study of blood T cell repertoires in COVID-19. The protocol was immunoSEQ multiplex PCR, while the TCRdb copy is restricted to in-frame clones and leaves out a portion. The sample lists about 180,000 clones; approximately 85% were seen once. Sequenced material: peripheral blood. The receptors originated from a man aged 60 to 69 with acute or convalescent COVID-19.

The sample holds one count of this clone. This sample includes further DNA sequences coding for the same CDR3. The gene calls are TRBV15 and TRBJ2-2; D gene ambiguous. The CDR3 runs to 13 residues. V was shortened by 0 bases and J by 4 bases, with 3 bases between the two germline ends. The V gene's germline CDR1 is LNHNV and CDR2 YYDKDF (reference sequence). DNA of the CDR3: TGTGCCACCAGCAGAGATCGCACCGGGGAGCTGTTTTTT. Residues: CATSRDRTGELFF.

The chain combines TRBV5-4 with TRBJ2-2; TRBD2 is a possible D gene (6 bases). The CDR3 totals 16 residues. CDR1 is SGHNT and CDR2 is YYREEE in the germline V gene (reference sequence). Trimming pared 4 bases from V and 2 bases from J, leaving 15 bases between. CDR3 in amino acids: CASSPEGLLNTGELFF. The CDR3 DNA reads TGTGCCAGCAGCCCCGAAGGACTACTAAACACCGGGGAGCTGTTTTTT.

The rearrangement joins TRBV19 to TRBJ2-5; 12 bases agree with TRBD2. The CDR3 is 15 amino acids. The V segment lost 3 bases and the J segment 5 bases; nucleotides outside the gene matches: 4. Germline V gene lookup returns CDR1 LNHDA and CDR2 SQIVND (reference sequence). CDR3 loop: CASSMTSGRGETQYF. The CDR3 DNA reads TGTGCCAGTAGTATGACTAGCGGGAGAGGGGAGACCCAGTACTTC.

V gene TRBV11-2 combines with J gene TRBJ2-1, with D hard to call. Germline assignment: CDR1 SGHAT and CDR2 FQNNGV. The CDR3 has 15 residues. V lost 6 bases and J lost 1, with 13 bases in between. CDR3 sequence: CASSYGAASYNEQFF. The CDR3 bases are TGTGCCAGCAGTTACGGCGCGGCATCCTACAATGAGCAGTTCTTC.

This chain uses TRBV5-5 with TRBJ1-5; no clear D gene. The germline CDR1 and CDR2 sequences are SGHKS and YYEKEE (reference sequence). CDR3 size: 13 residues. V lost 0 bases and J lost 9, with 10 bases in between. For the CDR3, the DNA is TGTGCCAGCAGCTTGGCCGGCAGGCGGCCCCAGCATTTT. Translation gives CASSLAGRRPQHF.

J is TRBJ1-1 and V is TRBV5-1; 10 nucleotides agree with TRBD1. Germline V gives CDR1 SGHRS, CDR2 YFSETQ. CDR3 length: 16 amino acids. J gave up 0 bases and V 2 bases, and 4 bases lay outside the gene matches. The CDR3: CASSFRDRGMNTEAFF. DNA of the CDR3: TGCGCCAGCAGCTTCCGGGACAGGGGCATGAACACTGAAGCTTTCTTT.

V usage is TRBV7-2 and J usage is TRBJ2-5; TRBD2 might be the D (6 bases). With 2 bases removed from V and 5 bases from J, the gap between germline ends came to 9 bases. The germline V gene encodes CDR1 SGHTA and CDR2 FQGNSA. The CDR3 length is 13 residues. CDR3 bases: TGTGCCAGCAGCTTAACGGCGGGGGAGACCCAGTACTTC. Translation: CASSLTAGETQYF.

The chain has TRBV14 and TRBJ2-7; 13 bases map to TRBD2. The trim removed 4 bases at V and 0 bases at J, leaving 9 bases unmatched. The CDR3 length is 18 residues. Looked up from germline, CDR1 is SGHDN and CDR2 is FVKESK. The CDR3 is CASSPPGTSGTRSYEQYF. As DNA, the CDR3 is TGTGCCAGCAGCCCACCCGGGACTAGCGGGACCCGCTCCTACGAGCAGTACTTC.

The V gene is TRBV29-1, the J gene TRBJ2-7, with no clear D. CDR3 length: 10 amino acids. V was shortened by 4 bases and J by 5 bases, with 6 bases between the two germline ends. Looked up from germline, CDR1 is SQVTM and CDR2 is ANQGSEA. The CDR3 region is CSVVFNEQYF. The CDR3 DNA reads as TGCAGCGTTGTGTTTAACGAGCAGTACTTC.

This clone showed up just a few times. The chain joins TRBV5-4 to TRBJ2-2, with D uncertain. The V end was cut by 4 bases, the J end by 7 bases, with 8 bases between. CDR3 length: 12 amino acids. Germline CDR1 is SGHNT and CDR2 is YYREEE (reference sequence). The CDR3 loop is CASSPFGGELFF. For the CDR3, the DNA is TGTGCCAGCAGCCCGTTCGGCGGGGAGCTGTTTTTT.

V usage is TRBV19 and J usage is TRBJ1-5; TRBD1 matches at 8 bases. Germline V gives CDR1 LNHDA, CDR2 SQIVND (reference sequence). With 11 bases clipped from V and 4 bases from J, the junction kept 13 bases outside the gene matches. The CDR3 totals 15 residues. In nucleotides, the CDR3 is TGTGCCGGCGGGATGACAGGGGTAGCAAATCAGCCCCAGCATTTT. It specifies CAGGMTGVANQPQHF.

The rearrangement uses TRBV11-2 and TRBJ2-1; 7 nucleotides match TRBD2. V was pared by 2 bases and J by 2 bases, with 6 bases of the junction left unmatched. CDR3 length: 16 amino acids. Germline V CDR1 and CDR2: SGHAT, FQNNGV. CDR3 coding DNA: TGTGCCAGCAGCTTACCCAAGCGGGGTACCTACAATGAGCAGTTCTTC. This encodes CASSLPKRGTYNEQFF. The full variable domain, completed using reference TRBV11-2 and TRBJ2-1, is EAGVAQSPRYKIIEKRQSVAFWCNPISGHATLYWYQQILGQGPKLLIQFQNNGVVDDSQLPKDRFSAERLKGVDSTLKIQPAKLEDSAVYLCASSLPKRGTYNEQFFGPGTRLTVL.

V usage is TRBV6-2 or TRBV6-3 and J usage is TRBJ1-5; D remains unclear. Trimming cost V 2 bases and J 4 bases, with 15 bases left between them. CDR1 is MNHEY and CDR2 is SVGEGT in the germline V gene. The CDR3 is made up of 16 amino acids. The CDR3 spells CASSYVVPGGNQPQHF. DNA of the CDR3: TGTGCCAGCAGTTACGTTGTGCCCGGCGGAAATCAGCCCCAGCATTTT.

The V and J genes are TRBV7-9 and TRBJ2-1, with a possible D match to TRBD2 (6 bases). CDR1 and CDR2 from the germline V gene are SEHNR and FQNEAQ (reference sequence). V was shortened by 7 bases and J by 7 bases, with 17 bases between the two germline ends. There are 14 residues in the CDR3. CDR3 protein: CASTAEGSWNEQFF. CDR3 nucleotides: TGTGCCAGCACCGCGGAGGGGAGCTGGAATGAGCAGTTCTTC.

The rearrangement uses TRBV5-1 and TRBJ2-7, with TRBD2 matching over 8 bases. Germline values: CDR1 SGHRS, CDR2 YFSETQ. Trimming removed 0 bases from V and 0 bases from J; junction bases left unmatched: 8. The CDR3 length is 17 residues. This CDR3 is CASSLGLAGTSSYEQYF. The CDR3 DNA reads TGCGCCAGCAGCTTGGGGCTAGCGGGTACCAGCTCCTACGAGCAGTACTTC.

This chain joins TRBV7-6 and TRBJ2-7; TRBD2 aligns across 8 bases. The CDR3 is 14 amino acids. The germline gives CDR1 SGHVS, CDR2 FNYEAQ. V lost 3 bases and J lost 4; bases outside the gene matches: 5. CDR3 residues: CASSLDTSGYEQYF. The CDR3 bases are TGTGCCAGCAGCTTGGATACTAGCGGATACGAGCAGTACTTC.

This clone was found once. This chain connects TRBV6-5 to TRBJ2-5; D is possibly TRBD2 (5 bases). The ends were cut back, 0 bases at V and 2 bases at J, with 10 bases in the middle. CDR1 and CDR2 from the germline V gene are MNHEY and SVGAGI. The CDR3 runs 15 residues. The chain's CDR3 is CASSYSGKRQETQYF. In nucleotides, the CDR3 is TGTGCCAGCAGTTACTCGGGGAAGCGGCAAGAGACCCAGTACTTC.

This chain links TRBV5-1 with TRBJ2-5; D possibly corresponds to TRBD1 (7 bases). The CDR3 is made up of 15 amino acids. V was pared by 2 bases and J by 4 bases, with 15 bases between. Germline loops: CDR1 SGHRS, CDR2 YFSETQ. The CDR3 loop is CASSFNPGGPETQYF. The CDR3 region has the DNA TGCGCCAGCAGCTTTAACCCAGGGGGGCCAGAGACCCAGTACTTC.

The chain has TRBV2 and TRBJ2-1; 11 bases line up with TRBD2. The CDR3 contains 15 residues. The V segment lost 6 bases and the J segment 4 bases; nucleotides outside the gene matches: 5. Germline V gene sequence: CDR1 SNHLY, CDR2 FYNNEI. The CDR3 reads CASSPGTSGYNEQFF. The CDR3, as DNA: TGTGCCAGCAGCCCCGGGACTAGCGGATACAATGAGCAGTTCTTC.

V is TRBV27 and J is TRBJ2-7; possibly TRBD2 for D (6 bases). V gave up 6 bases and J gave up 6 bases, with 18 bases separating them. In germline, CDR1 is MNHEY, CDR2 SMNVEV (reference sequence). This CDR3 has 14 amino acids. The DNA of the CDR3 is TGTGCCAGCAGGTCACTAGGAGGGGAGCTCGAGCAGTACTTC. Residues: CASRSLGGELEQYF.

The V gene is TRBV28, the J gene TRBJ1-2; 8 bases are a match to TRBD1. This CDR3 has 14 residues. Looked up from germline, CDR1 is MDHEN and CDR2 is SYDVKM. J lost 3 bases, V lost 5 bases, and 5 bases had no gene match. CDR3: CASSPPGGHYGYTF. The CDR3 nucleotides are TGTGCCAGCAGTCCCCCAGGGGGCCACTATGGCTACACCTTC.

This clone was observed a single time. The V gene is TRBV27, the J gene TRBJ1-2; perhaps TRBD1 as D (6 bases). CDR1 MNHEY and CDR2 SMNVEV come from the germline V gene (reference sequence). Trimming left V 2 bases short and J 5 bases short, with 21 bases between. The CDR3 extends over 17 amino acids. Here the CDR3 DNA reads TGTGCCAGCAGTTTACGCGGGGGCCCAGGGATTGGGTATGGCTACACCTTC. This sequence encodes CASSLRGGPGIGYGYTF.

This clone occurred once. The gene calls are TRBV4-1 and TRBJ2-5; 14 bases fit TRBD2. CDR3 size: 17 residues. With V trimmed by 0 bases and J by 4 bases, 4 bases remained unmatched. Germline assignment: CDR1 MGHRA and CDR2 YSYEKL. The CDR3 sequence is CASSQEGLAGVGETQYF. The CDR3 coding sequence is TGCGCCAGCAGCCAAGAGGGACTAGCGGGAGTTGGAGAGACCCAGTACTTC.

A single count supports this clone. This sequence joins TRBV28 and TRBJ2-2, with 14 bases matching TRBD2. V was pared by 11 bases and J by 6 bases, with 2 bases of the junction left unmatched. The CDR3 contains 13 residues. Germline V CDR1 and CDR2: MDHEN, SYDVKM. The CDR3 reads CAGTSGRSGELFF. The CDR3 DNA reads as TGTGCCGGGACTAGCGGGAGATCCGGGGAGCTGTTTTTT.

The rearrangement uses TRBV23-1 and TRBJ2-7, with 8 bases fitting TRBD2. TRBV23-1 is assigned to the ORF class and has an uncertain function. The CDR3 has 15 amino acids. V was pared by 3 bases and J by 5 bases, with 9 bases of the junction left unmatched. The CDR3 protein is CASSHNRGGKDEQYF. For the CDR3, the DNA is TGCGCCAGCAGTCATAATCGGGGGGGCAAGGACGAGCAGTACTTC.